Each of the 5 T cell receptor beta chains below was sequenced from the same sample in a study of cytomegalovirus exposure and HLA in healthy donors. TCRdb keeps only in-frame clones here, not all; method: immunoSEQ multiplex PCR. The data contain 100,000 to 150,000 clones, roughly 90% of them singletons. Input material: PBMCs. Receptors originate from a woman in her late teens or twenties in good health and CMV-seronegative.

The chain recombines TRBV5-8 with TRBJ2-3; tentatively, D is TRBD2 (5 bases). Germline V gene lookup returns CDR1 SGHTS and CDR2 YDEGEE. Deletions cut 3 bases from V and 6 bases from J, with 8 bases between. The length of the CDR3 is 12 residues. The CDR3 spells CASSYPGDTQYF. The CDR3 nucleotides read TGTGCCAGCAGCTACCCGGGGGATACGCAGTATTTT.

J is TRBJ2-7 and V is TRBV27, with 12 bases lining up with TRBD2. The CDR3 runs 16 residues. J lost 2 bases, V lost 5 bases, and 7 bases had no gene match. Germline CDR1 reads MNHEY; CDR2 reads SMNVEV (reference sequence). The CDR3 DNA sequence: TGTGCCAGCAGTGATCTACTAGCGGGAGGCCCCTACGAGCAGTACTTC. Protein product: CASSDLLAGGPYEQYF.

The CDR3 DNA is TGTGCCAGCAGTCGACAGGGGGCAAACACCGGGGAGCTGTTTTTT. Translating gives CASSRQGANTGELFF. The rearrangement uses TRBV2 and TRBJ2-2; 10 bases are shared with TRBD1. V gave up 5 bases and J gave up 2 bases; unmatched junction bases: 2. Germline V lookup: CDR1 SNHLY, CDR2 FYNNEI. This CDR3 comprises 15 residues. The full variable domain, in which reference TRBV2 and TRBJ2-2 provide the parts outside the CDR3, is EPEVTQTPSHQVTQMGQEVILRCVPISNHLYFYWYRQILGQKVEFLVSFYNNEISEKSEIFDDQFSVERPDGSNFTLKIRSTKLEDSAMYFCASSRQGANTGELFFGEGSRLTVL.

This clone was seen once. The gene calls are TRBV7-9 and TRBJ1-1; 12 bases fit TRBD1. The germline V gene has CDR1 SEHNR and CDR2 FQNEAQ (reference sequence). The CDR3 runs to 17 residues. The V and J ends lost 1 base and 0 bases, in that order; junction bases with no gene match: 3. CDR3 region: CASSLGGTGGLNTEAFF. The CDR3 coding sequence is TGTGCCAGCAGCTTAGGAGGGACAGGGGGCCTGAACACTGAAGCTTTCTTT.

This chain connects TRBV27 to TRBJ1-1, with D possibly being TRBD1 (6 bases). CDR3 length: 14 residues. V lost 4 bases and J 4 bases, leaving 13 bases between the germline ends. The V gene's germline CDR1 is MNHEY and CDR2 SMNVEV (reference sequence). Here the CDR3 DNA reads TGTGCCAGCAGTTCTGCAGGGGCCGGCACTGAAGCTTTCTTT. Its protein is CASSSAGAGTEAFF.